This TCR beta chain originates from a study of graft-versus-host responses after intestinal transplantation. Study as a whole: Multivisceral, liver-intestinal, or isolated intestinal grafts were transplanted into recipients. Following induction with anti-thymocyte globulin, all recipients were given tacrolimus and steroids for about three years.

The germline V gene has CDR1 SEHNR and CDR2 FQNEAQ (reference sequence). This CDR3 is built from 13 residues. Trimming removed 1 base from V and 0 bases from J, with 4 bases in between. A remark on this clone: The antigen is not known.

Findings and limits, study-wide: Early post-transplant falls in HvG clones accompanied the peak levels of circulating GvH clones.

Produced via immunoSEQ multiplex PCR; TCRdb's table is partial and in-frame only. Of over 85,000 clones in the sample, around 93% were seen once. This chain joins TRBV7-9 and TRBJ2-7; D not resolved. This receptor was identified in a human donor who received an intestinal transplant. The sample consisted of unstimulated CD8+ T cells sorted from spleen or lymph node cells, taken before intestinal transplant. This chain's CDR3 is CASSLGYSYEQYF. DNA for the CDR3: TGTGCCAGCAGCTTAGGGTACTCCTACGAGCAGTACTTC.